This record looks at one T cell receptor beta chain sequence and its context. What it binds is not known. This entry is derived from a study of cytomegalovirus exposure and HLA in healthy donors. Study observations and caveats: When analyzed later, the rates of TCR association showed variation by HLA locus, with DRB1 the most and HLA-C the fewest.

Germline assignment: CDR1 GTSNPN and CDR2 SVGIG (reference sequence). The V end lost 0 bases, the J end lost 7 bases, and 10 bases lay between the germline ends. The CDR3 is 12 amino acids. PCR employed 60 Vbeta and 13 Jbeta primers. This table comes from immunoSEQ multiplex PCR, and its TCRdb copy is limited to in-frame clones, with some not included. The sample has 200,000 or so clones, 84% seen once; the top ten hold 0.2% to 0.3%. Each of the donors was a healthy bone marrow donor. The chain joins TRBV30 to TRBJ2-7; maybe TRBD2 (6 bases). The sequencing input was PBMCs. This TCR came from a boy aged 5 to 17 in good health and CMV-seronegative. The CDR3: CAWSVLAGEQYF. The DNA of the CDR3 is TGTGCCTGGAGTGTACTAGCAGGGGAGCAGTACTTC.